Reported below is one T cell receptor (beta chain). Per the study methods: Amplification with reference gene primers provided the estimates of nucleated cell counts. Some clones are missing from TCRdb's copy, which holds only in-frame ones; the method was immunoSEQ multiplex PCR. V and J calls and clone size come straight from that table; D and trimming were deduced from the DNA. This table has around 250,000 clones, 91% appearing once. Each participant's cohort was designated according to participant-reported clinical history. The sample is drawn from a study of blood T cell repertoires in COVID-19. Across the whole study: Acute-phase and convalescent COVID-19 samples originated in the United States, Italy and Spain. From T cells, B-cell-depleted T cells, or PBMCs came the material, which was cDNA or gDNA.

Trimming cost V 5 bases and J 0 bases, with 5 bases left between them. The CDR3 is 14 amino acids. CDR1 and CDR2 (germline): LNHDA, SQIVND (reference sequence). The TCR comes from a human donor in a cohort exposed to, infected with or recovered from COVID-19 (not recorded which). The donor label of this sample is uncertain. This chain uses TRBV19 with TRBJ1-6; D is undetermined. Sequenced input: PBMCs or T cells enriched from blood (not recorded which). CDR3 region: CASSPSSYNSPLHF. The CDR3 DNA sequence: TGTGCCAGTAGTCCGAGCTCCTATAATTCACCCCTCCACTTT.